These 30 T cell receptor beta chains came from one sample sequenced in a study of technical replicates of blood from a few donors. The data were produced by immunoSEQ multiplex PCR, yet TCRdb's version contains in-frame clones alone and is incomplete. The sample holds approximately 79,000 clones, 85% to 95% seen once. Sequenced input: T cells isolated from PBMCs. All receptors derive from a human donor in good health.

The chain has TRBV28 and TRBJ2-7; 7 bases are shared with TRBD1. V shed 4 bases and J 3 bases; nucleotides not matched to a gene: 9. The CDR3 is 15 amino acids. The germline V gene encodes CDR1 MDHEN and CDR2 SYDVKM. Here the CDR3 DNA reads TGTGCCAGCAGTTGGGGCCCAGGGGGTAACTACGAGCAGTACTTC. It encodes CASSWGPGGNYEQYF.

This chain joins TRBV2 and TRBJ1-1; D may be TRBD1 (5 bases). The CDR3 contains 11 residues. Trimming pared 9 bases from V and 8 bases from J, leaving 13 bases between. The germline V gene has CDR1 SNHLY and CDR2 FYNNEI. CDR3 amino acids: CARQRGLEAFF. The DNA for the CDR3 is TGTGCCAGACAGCGGGGCTTAGAAGCTTTCTTT.

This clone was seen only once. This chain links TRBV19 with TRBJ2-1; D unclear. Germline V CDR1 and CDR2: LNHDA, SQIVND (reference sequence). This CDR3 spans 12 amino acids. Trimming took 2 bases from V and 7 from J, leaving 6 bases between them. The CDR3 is CASSISENEQFF. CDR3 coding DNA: TGTGCCAGTAGTATATCGGAGAATGAGCAGTTCTTC.

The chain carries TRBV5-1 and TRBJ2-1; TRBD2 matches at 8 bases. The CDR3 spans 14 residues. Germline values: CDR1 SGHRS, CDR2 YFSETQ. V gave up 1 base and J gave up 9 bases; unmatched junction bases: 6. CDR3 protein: CASSLTSGSVEQFF. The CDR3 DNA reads TGCGCCAGCAGCTTGACTAGCGGTTCGGTTGAGCAGTTCTTC.

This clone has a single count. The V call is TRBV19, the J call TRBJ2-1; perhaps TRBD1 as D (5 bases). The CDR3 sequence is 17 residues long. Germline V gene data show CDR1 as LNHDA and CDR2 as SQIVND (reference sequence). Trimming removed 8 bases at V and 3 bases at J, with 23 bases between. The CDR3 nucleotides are TGTGCCAGTCGCGACAGCACTGGACCGGATATCTACAATGAGCAGTTCTTC. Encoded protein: CASRDSTGPDIYNEQFF.

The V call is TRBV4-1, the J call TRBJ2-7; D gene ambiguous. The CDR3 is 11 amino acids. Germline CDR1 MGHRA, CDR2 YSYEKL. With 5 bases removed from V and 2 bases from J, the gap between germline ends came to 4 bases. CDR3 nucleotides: TGCGCCAGCAGCTCGGCCTACGAGCAGTACTTC. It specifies CASSSAYEQYF.

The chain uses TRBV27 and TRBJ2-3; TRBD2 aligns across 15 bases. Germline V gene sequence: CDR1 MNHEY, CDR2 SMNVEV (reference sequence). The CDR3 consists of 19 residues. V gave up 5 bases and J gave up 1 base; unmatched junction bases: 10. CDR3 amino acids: CASSVGTSGGQSGTDTQYF. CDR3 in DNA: TGTGCCAGCAGTGTCGGGACTAGCGGGGGGCAATCGGGCACAGATACGCAGTATTTT.

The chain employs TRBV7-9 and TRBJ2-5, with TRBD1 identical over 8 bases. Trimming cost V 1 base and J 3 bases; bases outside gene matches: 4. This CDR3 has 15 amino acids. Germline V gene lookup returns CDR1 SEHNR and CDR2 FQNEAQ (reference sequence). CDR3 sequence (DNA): TGTGCCAGCAGCTTAGTTGGACAGGGTGAAGAGACCCAGTACTTC. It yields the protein CASSLVGQGEETQYF.

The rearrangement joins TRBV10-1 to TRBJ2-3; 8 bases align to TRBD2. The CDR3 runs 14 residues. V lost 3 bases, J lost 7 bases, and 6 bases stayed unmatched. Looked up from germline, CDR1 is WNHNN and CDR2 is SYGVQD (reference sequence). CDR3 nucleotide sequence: TGCGCCAGCAGTGAAGCGGGAGCCCTCCATACGCAGTATTTT. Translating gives CASSEAGALHTQYF.

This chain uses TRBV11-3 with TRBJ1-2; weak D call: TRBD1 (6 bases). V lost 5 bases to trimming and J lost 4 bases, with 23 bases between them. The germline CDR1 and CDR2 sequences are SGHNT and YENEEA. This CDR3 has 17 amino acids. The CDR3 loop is CASSPRTADYLPYGYTF. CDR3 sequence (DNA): TGTGCCAGCAGCCCCCGGACAGCTGACTACCTCCCCTATGGCTACACCTTC. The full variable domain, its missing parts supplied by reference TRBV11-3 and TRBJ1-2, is EAGVVQSPRYKIIEKKQPVAFWCNPISGHNTLYWYLQNLGQGPELLIRYENEEAVDDSQLPKDRFSAERLKGVDSTLKIQPAELGDSAVYLCASSPRTADYLPYGYTFGSGTRLTVV.

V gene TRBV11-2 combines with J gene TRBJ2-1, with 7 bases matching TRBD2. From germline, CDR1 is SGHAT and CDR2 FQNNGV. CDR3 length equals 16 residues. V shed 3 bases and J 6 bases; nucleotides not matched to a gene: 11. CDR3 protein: CASSLAGVGVGNEQFF. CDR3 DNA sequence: TGTGCCAGCAGCTTGGCGGGAGTTGGTGTGGGCAATGAGCAGTTCTTC.

This CDR3 is CASRAASTDTQYF. For the CDR3, the DNA is TGTGCCAGCAGGGCCGCCTCAACAGATACGCAGTATTTT. The genes are TRBV6-1 and TRBJ2-3, with D uncertain. V was shortened by 6 bases and J by 3 bases, with 10 bases between the two germline ends. Germline CDR1 and CDR2: MNHNS and SASEGT. The CDR3 extends over 13 amino acids.

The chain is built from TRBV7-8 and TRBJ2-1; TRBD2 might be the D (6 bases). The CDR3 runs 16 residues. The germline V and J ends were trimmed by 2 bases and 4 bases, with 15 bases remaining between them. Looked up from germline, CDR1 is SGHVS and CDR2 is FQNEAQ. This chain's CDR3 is CASSLIPGVEYNEQFF. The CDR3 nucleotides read TGTGCCAGCAGCTTAATTCCGGGAGTGGAGTACAATGAGCAGTTCTTC.

The CDR3 here is CASSTGSNNEQFF. Here the CDR3 DNA reads TGTGCCAGTAGTACCGGGTCTAACAATGAGCAGTTCTTC. The chain couples TRBV19 to TRBJ2-1; D is uncertain. The CDR3 is 13 residues long. Germline CDR1 reads LNHDA; CDR2 reads SQIVND (reference sequence). V lost 4 bases and J lost 5, with 9 bases in between.

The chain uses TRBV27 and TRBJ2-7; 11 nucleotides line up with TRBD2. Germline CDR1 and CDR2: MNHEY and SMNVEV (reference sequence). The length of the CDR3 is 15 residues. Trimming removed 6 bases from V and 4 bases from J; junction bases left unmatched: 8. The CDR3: CASRMTGTSGYEQYF. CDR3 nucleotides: TGTGCCAGCAGGATGACCGGGACTAGCGGTTACGAGCAGTACTTC.

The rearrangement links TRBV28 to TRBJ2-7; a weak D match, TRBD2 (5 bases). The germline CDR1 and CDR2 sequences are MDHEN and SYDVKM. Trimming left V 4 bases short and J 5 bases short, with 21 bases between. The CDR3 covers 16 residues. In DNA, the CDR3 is TGTGCCAGCAGTTCCATAGGCCTAGCCCATCTAAACGAGCAGTACTTC. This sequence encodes CASSSIGLAHLNEQYF.

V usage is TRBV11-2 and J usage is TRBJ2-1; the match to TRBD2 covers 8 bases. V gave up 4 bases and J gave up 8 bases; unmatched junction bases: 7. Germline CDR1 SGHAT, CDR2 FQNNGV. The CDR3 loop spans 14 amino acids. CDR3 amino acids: CASSSSGTSYEQFF. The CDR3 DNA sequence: TGTGCCAGCAGCTCCTCCGGGACTAGTTATGAGCAGTTCTTC.

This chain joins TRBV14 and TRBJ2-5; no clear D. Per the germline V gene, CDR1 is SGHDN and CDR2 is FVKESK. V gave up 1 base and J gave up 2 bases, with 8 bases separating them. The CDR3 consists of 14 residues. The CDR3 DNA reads TGTGCCAGCAGCCAAGTTGGCCCGCAAGAGACCCAGTACTTC. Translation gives CASSQVGPQETQYF.

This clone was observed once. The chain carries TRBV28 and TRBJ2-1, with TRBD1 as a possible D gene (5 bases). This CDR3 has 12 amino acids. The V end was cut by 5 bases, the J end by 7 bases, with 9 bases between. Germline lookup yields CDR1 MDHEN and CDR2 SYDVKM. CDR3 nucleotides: TGTGCCAGCAGTCTTCCAGGGAATGAGCAGTTCTTC. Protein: CASSLPGNEQFF. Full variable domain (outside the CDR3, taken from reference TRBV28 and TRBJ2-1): DVKVTQSSRYLVKRTGEKVFLECVQDMDHENMFWYRQDPGLGLRLIYFSYDVKMKEKGDIPEGYSVSREKKERFSLILESASTNQTSMYLCASSLPGNEQFFGPGTRLTVL.

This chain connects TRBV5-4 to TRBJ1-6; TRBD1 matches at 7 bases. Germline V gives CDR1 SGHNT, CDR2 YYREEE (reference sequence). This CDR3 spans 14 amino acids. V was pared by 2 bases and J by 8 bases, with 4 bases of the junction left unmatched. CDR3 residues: CASSFIQGDSPLHF. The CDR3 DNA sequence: TGTGCCAGCAGCTTTATCCAGGGGGATTCACCCCTCCACTTT. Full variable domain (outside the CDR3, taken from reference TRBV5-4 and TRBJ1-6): ETGVTQSPTHLIKTRGQQVTLRCSSQSGHNTVSWYQQALGQGPQFIFQYYREEENGRGNFPPRFSGLQFPNYSSELNVNALELDDSALYLCASSFIQGDSPLHFGNGTRLTVT.

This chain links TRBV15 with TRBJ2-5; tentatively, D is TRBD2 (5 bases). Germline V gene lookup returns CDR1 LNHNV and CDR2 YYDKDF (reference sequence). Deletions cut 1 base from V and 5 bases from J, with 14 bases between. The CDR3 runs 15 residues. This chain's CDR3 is CATSRGRASRETQYF. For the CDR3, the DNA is TGTGCCACCAGCAGAGGGCGGGCTAGTAGGGAGACCCAGTACTTC.

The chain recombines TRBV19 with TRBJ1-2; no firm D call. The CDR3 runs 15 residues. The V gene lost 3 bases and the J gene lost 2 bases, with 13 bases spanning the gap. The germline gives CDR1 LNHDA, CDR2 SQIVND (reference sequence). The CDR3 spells CASSIPPGWNYGYTF. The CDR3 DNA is TGTGCCAGTAGTATCCCTCCGGGGTGGAACTATGGCTACACCTTC.

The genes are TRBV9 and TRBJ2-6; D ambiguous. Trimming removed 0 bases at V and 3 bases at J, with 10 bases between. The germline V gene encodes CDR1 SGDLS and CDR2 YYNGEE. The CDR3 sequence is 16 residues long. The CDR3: CASSVATSIGANVLTF. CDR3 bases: TGTGCCAGCAGCGTAGCTACTTCAATTGGGGCCAACGTCCTGACTTTC.

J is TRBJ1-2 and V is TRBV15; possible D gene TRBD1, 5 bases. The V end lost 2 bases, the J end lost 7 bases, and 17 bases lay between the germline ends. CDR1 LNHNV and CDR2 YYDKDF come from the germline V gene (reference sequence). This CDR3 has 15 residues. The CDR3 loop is CATSRTGGGEAGYTF. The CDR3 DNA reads TGTGCCACCAGCAGAACCGGGGGGGGTGAAGCTGGCTACACCTTC. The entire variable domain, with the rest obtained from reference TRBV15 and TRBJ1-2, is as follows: DAMVIQNPRYQVTQFGKPVTLSCSQTLNHNVMYWYQQKSSQAPKLLFHYYDKDFNNEADTPDNFQSRRPNTSFCFLDIRSPGLGDTAMYLCATSRTGGGEAGYTFGSGTRLTVV.

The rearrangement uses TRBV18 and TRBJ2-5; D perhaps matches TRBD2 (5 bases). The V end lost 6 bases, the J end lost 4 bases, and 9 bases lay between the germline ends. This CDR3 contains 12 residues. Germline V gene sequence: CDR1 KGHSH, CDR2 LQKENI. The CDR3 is CASSDAGETQYF. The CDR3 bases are TGTGCCAGCTCCGACGCGGGAGAGACCCAGTACTTC.

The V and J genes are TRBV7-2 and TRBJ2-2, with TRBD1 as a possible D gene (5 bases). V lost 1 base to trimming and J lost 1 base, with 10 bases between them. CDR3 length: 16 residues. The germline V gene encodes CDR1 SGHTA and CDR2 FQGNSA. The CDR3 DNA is TGTGCCAGCAGCTTAGGGGGCCAAGGGAACACCGGGGAGCTGTTTTTT. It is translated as CASSLGGQGNTGELFF.

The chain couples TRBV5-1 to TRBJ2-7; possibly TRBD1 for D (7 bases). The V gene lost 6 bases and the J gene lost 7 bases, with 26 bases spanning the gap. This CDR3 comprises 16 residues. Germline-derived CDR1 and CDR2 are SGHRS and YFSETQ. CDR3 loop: CASTAGLGGASREQYF. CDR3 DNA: TGCGCCAGCACGGCGGGGTTAGGGGGCGCGTCGCGAGAGCAGTACTTC. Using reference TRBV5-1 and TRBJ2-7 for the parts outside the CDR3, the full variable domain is KAGVTQTPRYLIKTRGQQVTLSCSPISGHRSVSWYQQTPGQGLQFLFEYFSETQRNKGNFPGRFSGRQFSNSRSEMNVSTLELGDSALYLCASTAGLGGASREQYFGPGTRLTVT.

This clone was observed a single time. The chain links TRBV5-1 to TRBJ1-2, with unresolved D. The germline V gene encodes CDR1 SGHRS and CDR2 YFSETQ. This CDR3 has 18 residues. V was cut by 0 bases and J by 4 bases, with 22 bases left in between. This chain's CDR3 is CASSLVGADGLLSYGYTF. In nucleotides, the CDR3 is TGCGCCAGCAGCTTGGTCGGTGCCGACGGACTTCTTAGCTATGGCTACACCTTC.

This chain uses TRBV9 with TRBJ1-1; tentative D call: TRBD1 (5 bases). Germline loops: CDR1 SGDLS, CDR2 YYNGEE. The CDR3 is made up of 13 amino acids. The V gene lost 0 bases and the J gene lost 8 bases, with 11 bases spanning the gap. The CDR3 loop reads CASSVENWTEAFF. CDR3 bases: TGTGCCAGCAGCGTAGAAAATTGGACAGAAGCTTTCTTT.

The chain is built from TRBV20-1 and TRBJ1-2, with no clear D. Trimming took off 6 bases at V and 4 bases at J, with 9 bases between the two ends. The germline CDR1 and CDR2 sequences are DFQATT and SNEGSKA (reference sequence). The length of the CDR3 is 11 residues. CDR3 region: CSAASSYGYTF. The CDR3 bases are TGCAGTGCCGCCAGTTCCTATGGCTACACCTTC.